This T cell receptor beta chain was sequenced during a study of response to subunit inactivated influenza vaccine. Unmatched junction bases numbered 0, after V lost 1 base and J lost 0 bases. Per germline, CDR1 MNHEY and CDR2 SVGEGT. The CDR3 is 16 residues long. Points from the study as a whole: Researchers suggested that each seasonal influenza vaccination recruits few new T cells.

TCRdb reprocessed the RT-PCR reads with MiXCR, giving one entry per CDR3 protein. The sample holds approximately 530,000 distinct CDR3 sequences, about 7.6% seen once. As regards this clonotype: Its antigen is not known.

The V and J genes are TRBV6-2 or TRBV6-3 and TRBJ2-3, with 11 nucleotides matching TRBD2. The receptor was isolated from a man aged 50 to 69 who received an inactivated influenza vaccine. The source was PBMCs from blood, collected roughly 24 months after vaccination. CDR3 sequence (DNA): TGTGCCAGCAGTTACTTAGCGGGGGGGAGCACAGATACGCAGTATTTT. It is translated as CASSYLAGGSTDTQYF.